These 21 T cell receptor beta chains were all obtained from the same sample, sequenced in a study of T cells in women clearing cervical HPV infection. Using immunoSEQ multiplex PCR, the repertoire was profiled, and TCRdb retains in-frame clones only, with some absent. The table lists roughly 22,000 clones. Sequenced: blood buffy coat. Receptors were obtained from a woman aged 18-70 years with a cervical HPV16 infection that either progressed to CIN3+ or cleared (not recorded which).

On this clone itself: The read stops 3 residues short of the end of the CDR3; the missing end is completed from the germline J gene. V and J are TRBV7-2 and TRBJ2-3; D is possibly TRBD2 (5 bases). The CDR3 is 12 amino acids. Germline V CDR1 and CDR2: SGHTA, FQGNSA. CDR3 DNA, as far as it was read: TGTGCCAGCAGCTTAGTACTAGAGACG. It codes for CASSLVLET. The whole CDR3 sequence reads CASSLVLETQYF.

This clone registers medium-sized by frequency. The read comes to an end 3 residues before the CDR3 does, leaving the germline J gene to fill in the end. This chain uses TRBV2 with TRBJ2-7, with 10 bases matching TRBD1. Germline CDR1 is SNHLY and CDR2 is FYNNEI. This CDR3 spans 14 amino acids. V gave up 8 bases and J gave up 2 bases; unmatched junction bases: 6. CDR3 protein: CASAGQGGAYEQYF. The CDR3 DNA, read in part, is TGTGCCAGCGCCGGACAGGGGGGTGCCTACGAG.

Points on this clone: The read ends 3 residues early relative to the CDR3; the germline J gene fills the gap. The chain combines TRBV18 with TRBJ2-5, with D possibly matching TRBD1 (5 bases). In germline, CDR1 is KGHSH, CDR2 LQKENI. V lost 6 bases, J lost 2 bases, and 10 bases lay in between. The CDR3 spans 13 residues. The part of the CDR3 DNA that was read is TGTGCCAGCTCCCCCGACAGACAAGAGACC. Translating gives CASSPDRQET. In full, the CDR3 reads CASSPDRQETQYF.

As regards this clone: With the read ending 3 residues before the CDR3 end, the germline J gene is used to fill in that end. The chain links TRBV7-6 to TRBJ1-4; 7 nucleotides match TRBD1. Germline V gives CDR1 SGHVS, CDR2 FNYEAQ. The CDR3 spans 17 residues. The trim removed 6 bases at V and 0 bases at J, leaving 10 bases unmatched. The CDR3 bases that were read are TGTGCCAGCAGGTTAAGGTCGGGGACAGCAACTAATGAAAAA. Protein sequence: CASRLRSGTATNEK. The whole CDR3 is CASRLRSGTATNEKLFF.

CDR3 DNA, as far as it was read: TGTGCCAGCTCACCACCCTCAACAGATTACACTGAA. Translation: CASSPPSTDYTE. The full CDR3 protein is CASSPPSTDYTEAFF. The genes are TRBV18 and TRBJ1-1; D is unclear. The read is 3 residues too short to cover the CDR3 end, so that end is filled in from the germline J gene. V lost 0 bases, J lost 3 bases, and 11 bases lay in between. The CDR3 length is 15 residues. Germline CDR1 KGHSH, CDR2 LQKENI. Combining the CDR3 with reference TRBV18 and TRBJ1-1 gives the whole variable domain NAGVMQNPRHLVRRRGQEARLRCSPMKGHSHVYWYRQLPEEGLKFMVYLQKENIIDESGMPKERFSAEFPKEGPSILRIQQVVRGDSAAYFCASSPPSTDYTEAFFGQGTRLTVV.

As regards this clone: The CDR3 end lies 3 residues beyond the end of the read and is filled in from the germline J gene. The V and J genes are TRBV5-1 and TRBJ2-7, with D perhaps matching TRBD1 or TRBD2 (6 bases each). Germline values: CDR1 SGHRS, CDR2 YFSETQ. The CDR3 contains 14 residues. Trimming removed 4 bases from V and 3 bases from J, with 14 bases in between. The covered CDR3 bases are TGCGCCAGCAGCCCGGAGGGGACAATCTACGAG. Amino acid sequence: CASSPEGTIYE. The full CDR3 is CASSPEGTIYEQYF.

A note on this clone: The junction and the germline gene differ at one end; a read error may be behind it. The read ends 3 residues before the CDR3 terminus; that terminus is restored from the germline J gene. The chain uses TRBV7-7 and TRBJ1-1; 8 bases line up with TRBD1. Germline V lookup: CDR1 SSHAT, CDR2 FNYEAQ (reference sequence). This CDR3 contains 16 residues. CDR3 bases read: TGTGCTAGCAGCTTGGGGACAGGCACCAGCACAGATACG. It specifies CASSLGTGTSTDT. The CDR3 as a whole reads CASSLGTGTSTDTAFF.

CDR3 in amino acids: CASSPRTGKNNEQFF. The covered CDR3 bases are TGTGCCAGCAGCCCCCGGACAGGGAAAAACAATGAG. This chain uses TRBV6-2 or TRBV6-3 with TRBJ2-1, with 8 bases matching TRBD1. Read sequence stops 3 residues before the CDR3 end, and the germline J gene provides the missing end. The CDR3 is made up of 15 amino acids. Germline V gene data show CDR1 as MNHEY and CDR2 as SVGEGT. With 6 bases clipped from V and 5 bases from J, the junction kept 9 bases outside the gene matches.

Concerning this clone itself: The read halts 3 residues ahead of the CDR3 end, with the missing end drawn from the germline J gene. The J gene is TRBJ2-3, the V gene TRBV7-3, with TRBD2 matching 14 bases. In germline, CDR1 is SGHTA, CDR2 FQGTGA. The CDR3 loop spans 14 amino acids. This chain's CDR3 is CASSPGLAGETQYF. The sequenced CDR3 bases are TGTGCCAGCAGCCCGGGACTAGCGGGAGAGACG.

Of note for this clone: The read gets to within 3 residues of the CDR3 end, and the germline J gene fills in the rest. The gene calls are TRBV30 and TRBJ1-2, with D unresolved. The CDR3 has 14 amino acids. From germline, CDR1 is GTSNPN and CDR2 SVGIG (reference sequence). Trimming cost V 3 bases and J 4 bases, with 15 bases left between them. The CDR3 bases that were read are TGTGCCTGGAGGGAGCCCTCGGGTGTCTATGGC. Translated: CAWREPSGVYG. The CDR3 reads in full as CAWREPSGVYGYTF.

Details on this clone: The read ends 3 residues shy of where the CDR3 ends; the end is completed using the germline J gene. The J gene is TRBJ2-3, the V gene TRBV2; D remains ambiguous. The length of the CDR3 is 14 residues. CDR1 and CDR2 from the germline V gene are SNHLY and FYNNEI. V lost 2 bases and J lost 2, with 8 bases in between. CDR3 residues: CASSESTATDTQYF. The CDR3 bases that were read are TGTGCCAGCAGTGAATCTACAGCCACAGATACG.

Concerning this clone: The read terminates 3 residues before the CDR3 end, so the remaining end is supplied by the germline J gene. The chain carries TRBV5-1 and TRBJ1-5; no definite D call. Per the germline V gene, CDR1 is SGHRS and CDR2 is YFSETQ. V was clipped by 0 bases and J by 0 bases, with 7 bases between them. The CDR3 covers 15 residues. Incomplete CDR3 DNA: TGCGCCAGCAGCTTGGAGGGCCTTAGCAATCAGCCC. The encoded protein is CASSLEGLSNQP. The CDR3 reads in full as CASSLEGLSNQPQHF.

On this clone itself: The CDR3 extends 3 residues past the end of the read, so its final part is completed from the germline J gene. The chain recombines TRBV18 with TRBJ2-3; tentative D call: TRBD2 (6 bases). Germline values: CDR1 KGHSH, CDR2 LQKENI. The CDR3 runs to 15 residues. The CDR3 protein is CASSPPTSSRETQYF. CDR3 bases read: TGTGCCAGCTCACCTCCTACATCTAGCCGGGAGACG.

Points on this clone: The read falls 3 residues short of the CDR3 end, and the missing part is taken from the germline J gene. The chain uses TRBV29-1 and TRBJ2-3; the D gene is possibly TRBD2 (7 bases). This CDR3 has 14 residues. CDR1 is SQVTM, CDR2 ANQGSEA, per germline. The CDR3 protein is CSVEERAEGGTQYF. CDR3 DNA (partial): TGCAGCGTTGAAGAGCGGGCGGAGGGGGGGACG.

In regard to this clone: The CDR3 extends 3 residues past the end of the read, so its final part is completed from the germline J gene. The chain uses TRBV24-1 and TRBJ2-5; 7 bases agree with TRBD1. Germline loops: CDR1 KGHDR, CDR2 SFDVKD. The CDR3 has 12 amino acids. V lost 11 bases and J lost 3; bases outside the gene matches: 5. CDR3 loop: CAIGQDKETQYF. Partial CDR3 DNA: TGTGCCATCGGACAGGATAAAGAGACC.

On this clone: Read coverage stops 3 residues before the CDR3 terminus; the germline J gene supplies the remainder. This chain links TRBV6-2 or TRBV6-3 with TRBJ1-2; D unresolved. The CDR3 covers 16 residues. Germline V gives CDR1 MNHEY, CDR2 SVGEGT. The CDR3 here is CASRERLAGVGNDYTF. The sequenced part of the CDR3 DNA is TGTGCCAGCAGGGAAAGACTAGCGGGAGTCGGAAATGAC.

The CDR3 loop reads CASTPIGEKLFF. CDR3 bases read: TGTGCCAGCACCCCGATAGGGGAAAAA. The chain joins TRBV12-3 or TRBV12-4 to TRBJ1-4; D unresolved. The read stops 3 residues short of the end of the CDR3; the missing end is completed from the germline J gene. The CDR3 extends over 12 amino acids. The V and J ends lost 7 bases and 8 bases respectively, with 11 bases between them.

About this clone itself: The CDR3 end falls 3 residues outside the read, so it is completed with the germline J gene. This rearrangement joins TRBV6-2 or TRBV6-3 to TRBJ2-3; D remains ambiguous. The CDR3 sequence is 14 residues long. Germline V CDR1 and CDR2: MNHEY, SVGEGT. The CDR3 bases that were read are TGTGCCAGCTGGGTAGGTCATAGCAATCAGCCG. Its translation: CASWVGHSNQP. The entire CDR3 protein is CASWVGHSNQPQYF.

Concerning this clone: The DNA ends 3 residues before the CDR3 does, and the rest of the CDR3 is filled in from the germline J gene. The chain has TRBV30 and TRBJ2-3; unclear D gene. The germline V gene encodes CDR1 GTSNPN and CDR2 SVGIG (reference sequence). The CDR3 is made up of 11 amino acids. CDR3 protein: CAWKIIQTQYF. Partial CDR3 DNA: TGTGCCTGGAAAATTATTCAGACG.

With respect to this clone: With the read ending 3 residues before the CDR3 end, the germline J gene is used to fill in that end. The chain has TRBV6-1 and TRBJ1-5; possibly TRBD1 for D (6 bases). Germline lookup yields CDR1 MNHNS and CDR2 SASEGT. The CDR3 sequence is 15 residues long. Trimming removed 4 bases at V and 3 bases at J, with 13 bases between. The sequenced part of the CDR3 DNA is TGTGCCAGCAGTGTGGACAGACCTACCAATCAGCCC. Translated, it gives CASSVDRPTNQP. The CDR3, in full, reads CASSVDRPTNQPQHF.

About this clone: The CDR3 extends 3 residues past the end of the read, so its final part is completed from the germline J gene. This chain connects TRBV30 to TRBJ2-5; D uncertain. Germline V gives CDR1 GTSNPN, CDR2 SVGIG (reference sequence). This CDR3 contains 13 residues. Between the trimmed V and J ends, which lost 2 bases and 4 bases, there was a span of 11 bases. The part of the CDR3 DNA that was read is TGTGCCTGGAGTCCCCGTCCCCGAGAGACC. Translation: CAWSPRPRET. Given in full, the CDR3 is CAWSPRPRETQYF.